The 4 T cell receptor beta chains given below trace back to one sample, sequenced in a study of graft-versus-host responses after intestinal transplantation. No antigen is known for these receptors. Sequencing was performed with immunoSEQ multiplex PCR; in TCRdb, only in-frame clones are kept and a portion is missing. The table has over 40,000 clones, 85% to 95% seen once. The specimen was unstimulated CD8+ T cells sorted from spleen or lymph node cells, collected before transplant. These TCRs come from a human donor who was the organ donor for an intestinal transplant.

The chain couples TRBV6-6 to TRBJ2-1, with 10 bases aligning to TRBD2. This CDR3 spans 15 amino acids. CDR1 is MNHNY and CDR2 is SVGAGI in the germline V gene (reference sequence). The junction had 10 bases not matched to a gene; V was cut back by 7 bases and J by 7 bases. The CDR3 DNA follows: TGTGCCAGCATTGTGCTAGCGGGGGCCGGGAATGAGCAGTTCTTC. This translates into CASIVLAGAGNEQFF.

The chain employs TRBV12-5 and TRBJ2-3; 7 bases fit TRBD2. CDR1 LGHNT and CDR2 FRNRAP come from the germline V gene. The CDR3 sequence is 15 residues long. With V trimmed by 7 bases and J by 3 bases, 10 bases remained unmatched. Here the CDR3 DNA reads TGTGCTAGTGCCCACTGGGGGGGGATGACAGATACGCAGTATTTT. This encodes CASAHWGGMTDTQYF.

This clone appeared once. V is TRBV19 and J is TRBJ2-3; D perhaps matches TRBD2 (5 bases). CDR1 is LNHDA and CDR2 is SQIVND in the germline V gene (reference sequence). The CDR3 loop spans 14 amino acids. V was shortened by 3 bases and J by 4 bases, with 11 bases between the two germline ends. CDR3 sequence (DNA): TGTGCCAGTAGTATTAGCAGCGGAGCAGATACGCAGTATTTT. It is translated as CASSISSGADTQYF.

This CDR3 is CASSLIGGTASYEQYF. The CDR3 DNA sequence: TGTGCCAGCAGTTTAATCGGTGGGACAGCCTCCTACGAGCAGTACTTC. The chain is built from TRBV27 and TRBJ2-7, with 7 nucleotides matching TRBD1. Germline V gene lookup returns CDR1 MNHEY and CDR2 SMNVEV (reference sequence). V dropped 2 bases and J dropped 0; count of bases not matched to a gene: 7. The CDR3 sequence is 16 residues long.